One sample yielded the 4 T cell receptor beta chains listed below, sequenced in a study of cytomegalovirus exposure and HLA in healthy donors. Primers: 60 Vbeta forward and 13 Jbeta reverse. Some clones are missing from TCRdb's copy, which holds only in-frame ones; the method was immunoSEQ multiplex PCR. Of about 210,000 clones detected, 75% to 90% appear once; the ten largest clones hold approximately 0.98%. Sequencing used PBMCs. All receptors derive from a boy between 2 and 15 years old in good health and CMV-seronegative.

The V gene is TRBV29-1, the J gene TRBJ2-7; TRBD2 agrees at 10 bases. The V and J ends lost 6 bases and 6 bases, in that order; junction bases with no gene match: 14. The CDR3 length is 15 residues. Germline lookup yields CDR1 SQVTM and CDR2 ANQGSEA. CDR3 coding DNA: TGCAGCGTCAGCGGGGGGGCAGGGGCCCCTCTCGAGCAGTACTTC. Translated, it gives CSVSGGAGAPLEQYF.

The chain recombines TRBV5-1 with TRBJ2-7; possible D gene TRBD1, 5 bases. Germline values: CDR1 SGHRS, CDR2 YFSETQ. There are 13 residues in the CDR3. Trimming took off 5 bases at V and 6 bases at J, with 15 bases between the two ends. CDR3 loop: CASSSGQAGEQYF. The CDR3 bases are TGCGCCAGCAGTTCCGGACAAGCCGGCGAGCAGTACTTC.

This clone came up once. This chain connects TRBV27 to TRBJ1-1; D is undetermined. Trimming took off 0 bases at V and 5 bases at J, with 19 bases between the two ends. Germline-derived CDR1 and CDR2 are MNHEY and SMNVEV (reference sequence). This CDR3 contains 17 residues. CDR3: CASSLSDPRWGDTEAFF. DNA for the CDR3: TGTGCCAGCAGTTTATCGGACCCTAGGTGGGGAGATACTGAAGCTTTCTTT.

This chain joins TRBV18 and TRBJ1-2; 9 bases align to TRBD1. There are 18 residues in the CDR3. The germline CDR1 and CDR2 sequences are KGHSH and LQKENI. The junction had 12 bases not matched to a gene; V was cut back by 2 bases and J by 2 bases. The CDR3, as DNA: TGTGCCAGCTCACCAAATTGGGACCGCACAGGGGGCAACTATGGCTACACCTTC. Protein: CASSPNWDRTGGNYGYTF.